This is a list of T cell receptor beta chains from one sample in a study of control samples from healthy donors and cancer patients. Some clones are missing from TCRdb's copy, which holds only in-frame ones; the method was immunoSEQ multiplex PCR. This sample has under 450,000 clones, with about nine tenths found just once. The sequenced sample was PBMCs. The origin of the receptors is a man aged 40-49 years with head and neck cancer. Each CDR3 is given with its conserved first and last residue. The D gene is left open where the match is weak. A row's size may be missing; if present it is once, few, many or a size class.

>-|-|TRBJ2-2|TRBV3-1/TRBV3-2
TGTGCCAGCAGCCAAGAGTTCGCATCCTGGGCCACCGGGGAGCTGTTTTTT
CASSQEFASWATGELFF
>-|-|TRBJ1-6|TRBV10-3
TGTGCCATCAGTGAGACTGGGCGTTTCTCCTATAATTCACCCCTCCACTTT
CAISETGRFSYNSPLHF
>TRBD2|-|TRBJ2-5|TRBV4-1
TGCGCCAGCAGCCAGACTTTAGCGGGACCCCAAGAGACCCAGTACTTC
CASSQTLAGPQETQYF
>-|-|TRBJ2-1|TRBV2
TGTGCCAGCAGGAGCGGGCCGTGGGGGAATGAGCAGTTCTTC
CASRSGPWGNEQFF
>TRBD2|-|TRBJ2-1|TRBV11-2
TGTGCCAGCAGCTTAGATGGCGGGAGGGGGGATGAGCAGTTCTTC
CASSLDGGRGDEQFF
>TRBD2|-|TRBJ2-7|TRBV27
TGTGCCAGCGCTAGCGGGAGCTACGAGCAGTACTTC
CASASGSYEQYF
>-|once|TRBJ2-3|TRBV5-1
TGCGCCAGCAGCATACGGACAGATAGCACAGATACGCAGTATTTT
CASSIRTDSTDTQYF
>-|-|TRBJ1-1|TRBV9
TGTGCCAGCAGCGGGCAGGGGACGGTGAACACTGAAGCTTTCTTT
CASSGQGTVNTEAFF
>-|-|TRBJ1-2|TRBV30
TGTGCCTGGAGTGCTCGAGACAGAGCCTTATATGGCTACACCTTC
CAWSARDRALYGYTF
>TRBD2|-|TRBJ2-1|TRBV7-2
TGTGCCAGCAGCGGGCGGGGGGCCTACAATGAGCAGTTCTTC
CASSGRGAYNEQFF
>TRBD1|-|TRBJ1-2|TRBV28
TGTGCCAGCAGTTTATTTCGACAGGGCTATGGCTACACCTTC
CASSLFRQGYGYTF
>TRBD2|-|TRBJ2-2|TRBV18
TGTGCCAGCTCATCCGGGACTAGCGGGAGGAACACCGGGGAGCTGTTTTTT
CASSSGTSGRNTGELFF
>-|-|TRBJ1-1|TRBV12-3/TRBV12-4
TGTGCCAGCAGTTTCGAGAGCGCTGAAGCTTTCTTT
CASSFESAEAFF
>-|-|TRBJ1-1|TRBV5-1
TGCGCCAGCAGCTCTGCAGGGTGGGACACTGAAGCTTTCTTT
CASSSAGWDTEAFF
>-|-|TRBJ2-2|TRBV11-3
TGTGCCAGCAGCCCCGGAACGGGTAGGGGTGAAGCCGGGGAGCTGTTTTTT
CASSPGTGRGEAGELFF
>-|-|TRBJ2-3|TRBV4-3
TGCGCCAGCAGCCAGCAGGCTAGGGATACGCAGTATTTT
CASSQQARDTQYF
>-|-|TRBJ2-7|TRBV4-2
TGTGCCAGCAGCCAAGGGAAAGCAGGGGGGATTTCAGACGAGCAGTACTTC
CASSQGKAGGISDEQYF
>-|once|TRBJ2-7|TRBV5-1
TGCGCCAGTGCCGGTGATGGCAAGCCCTACGAGCAGTACTTC
CASAGDGKPYEQYF
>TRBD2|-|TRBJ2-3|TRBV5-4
TGTGCCAGCAGCACATGGACTAGCGGGTTGAGCACAGATACGCAGTATTTT
CASSTWTSGLSTDTQYF
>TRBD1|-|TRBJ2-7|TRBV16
TGTGCCAGCAGCCGTACGGGACAGGGGGCGAGTGAGCAGTACTTC
CASSRTGQGASEQYF
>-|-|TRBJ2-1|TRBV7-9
TGTGCCAGCAGCCCCGCCCTGGGCAGGGGATACAATGAGCAGTTCTTC
CASSPALGRGYNEQFF
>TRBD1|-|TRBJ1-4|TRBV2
TGTGCCAGCAGTGCCTACGACAGGGGTAATGAAAAACTGTTTTTT
CASSAYDRGNEKLFF
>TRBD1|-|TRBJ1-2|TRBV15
TGTGCCACCAGCAGAGGACAGGGGGCATATGGCTACACCTTC
CATSRGQGAYGYTF
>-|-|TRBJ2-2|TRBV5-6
TGTGCCAGCAGCTTGGGTCTACCGAACACCGGGGAGCTGTTTTTT
CASSLGLPNTGELFF
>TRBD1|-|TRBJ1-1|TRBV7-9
TGTGCCAGCAGCCCCAGACAGGGAGGTGACACTGAAGCTTTCTTT
CASSPRQGGDTEAFF
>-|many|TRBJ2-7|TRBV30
TGTGCCTGGAAGGGGGCGGGAGTATCCTACGAGCAGTACTTC
CAWKGAGVSYEQYF
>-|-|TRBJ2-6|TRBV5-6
TGTGCCAGCCGTTTCTCTGGGGCCAACGTCCTGACTTTC
CASRFSGANVLTF
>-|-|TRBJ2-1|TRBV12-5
TGTGCTAGTGGTTTTTCGGCTTACAATGAGCAGTTCTTC
CASGFSAYNEQFF
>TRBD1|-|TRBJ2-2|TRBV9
TGTGCCAGCAGCGTAGCCTACAGGGGGTCCGAGGGGACCGGGGAGCTGTTTTTT
CASSVAYRGSEGTGELFF
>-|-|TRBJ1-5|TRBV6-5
TGTGCCAGCAGTTTATCCAGGGGAAGAGAACAGCCCCAGCATTTT
CASSLSRGREQPQHF
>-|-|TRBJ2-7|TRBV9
TGTGCCAGCAGCAGCTCCGGGGGAAGGGACGAGCAGTACTTC
CASSSSGGRDEQYF
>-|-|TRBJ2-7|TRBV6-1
TGTGCCAGCAGTGAAGTTGGGGGCGCGATCTACGAGCAGTACTTC
CASSEVGGAIYEQYF
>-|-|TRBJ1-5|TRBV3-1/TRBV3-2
TGTGCCAGCAGCCAAACGGATCATAGCAATCAGCCCCAGCATTTT
CASSQTDHSNQPQHF
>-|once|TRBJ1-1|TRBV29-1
TGCAGCGTTGTATCCCCAGGTAGGACTGAAGCTTTCTTT
CSVVSPGRTEAFF
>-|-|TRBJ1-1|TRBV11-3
TGTGCCAGCAGCTTAAGTTTGGCGGCTGTGACCACTGAAGCTTTCTTT
CASSLSLAAVTTEAFF